The TCR beta chain described here comes from a study of siplizumab effects on memory and regulatory T cells. The method was immunoSEQ multiplex PCR; TCRdb's version includes in-frame clones alone and lacks a portion of them. The data contain some 100,000 clones, more than 95% of them singletons. V lost 4 bases to trimming and J lost 3 bases, with 12 bases between them. The CDR3 is 14 residues long. Germline V gene sequence: CDR1 SGDLS, CDR2 YYNGEE. Sequences were generated from unstimulated naive, memory, effector memory and TEMRA subsets in a few donor pairs. Notes on the study in general: Naive T cells were seen as more diverse than memory cells and as major alloresponse contributors.

In regard to this clone: What it binds is unknown.

The sequence derives from a human donor in good health. Material: naive CD4+ T cells sorted from blood. The chain employs TRBV9 and TRBJ2-3; possibly TRBD1 or TRBD2 for D (5 bases each). CDR3 sequence (DNA): TGTGCCAGCAGCACCGGGACGGAGACAGATACGCAGTATTTT. Translated, it gives CASSTGTETDTQYF.